A selection of T cell receptor beta chains follows, all from one sample in a study of T cell responses to AZD1222 COVID-19 vaccine. Produced via immunoSEQ multiplex PCR; TCRdb's table is partial and in-frame only. The table has roughly 100,000 clones, 91% seen once. The material was peripheral blood, obtained on day 0 of AZD1222 vaccination. These receptor sequences come from an adult in good health. CDR3s include the opening cysteine and the closing phenylalanine or tryptophan. A D gene is named only where the DNA matches it firmly. The size entry is marked missing in some rows and otherwise reads once, few, many or a size class.

CDR3 protein: CASSLYEQYF; CDR3 DNA: TGTGCCAGCAGCTTATACGAGCAGTACTTC; D gene: .; J gene: TRBJ2-7; clone size: once; V gene: TRBV2
CDR3 protein: CASSLSGTGVVQPQHF; CDR3 DNA: TGTGCCAGCAGCTTAAGTGGGACAGGGGTAGTTCAGCCCCAGCATTTT; D gene: TRBD1; J gene: TRBJ1-5; clone size: .; V gene: TRBV7-2
CDR3 protein: CASIFGYEQYF; CDR3 DNA: TGTGCCAGCATATTCGGCTACGAGCAGTACTTC; D gene: .; J gene: TRBJ2-7; clone size: .; V gene: TRBV5-8
CDR3 protein: CASSIGDGYNEQFF; CDR3 DNA: TGTGCCAGTAGTATAGGGGACGGCTACAATGAGCAGTTCTTC; D gene: .; J gene: TRBJ2-1; clone size: .; V gene: TRBV19
CDR3 protein: CASSLGTGWIGELFF; CDR3 DNA: TGTGCCAGCAGTTTAGGGACAGGTTGGATCGGGGAGCTGTTTTTT; D gene: TRBD1; J gene: TRBJ2-2; clone size: .; V gene: TRBV28
CDR3 protein: CASSPMTSGINNEQFF; CDR3 DNA: TGTGCCAGCTCACCGATGACTAGCGGGATCAACAATGAGCAGTTCTTC; D gene: TRBD2; J gene: TRBJ2-1; clone size: .; V gene: TRBV18
CDR3 protein: CATGRLYEQYF; CDR3 DNA: TGTGCCACTGGACGGCTCTACGAGCAGTACTTC; D gene: .; J gene: TRBJ2-7; clone size: .; V gene: TRBV28
CDR3 protein: CASSRGGRGLSEKLFF; CDR3 DNA: TGTGCCAGCAGCCGAGGAGGAAGGGGGCTGAGTGAAAAACTGTTTTTT; D gene: TRBD1; J gene: TRBJ1-4; clone size: .; V gene: TRBV3-1/TRBV3-2
CDR3 protein: CACSLGPTGGVYYGYTF; CDR3 DNA: TGTGCCTGCTCATTGGGACCTACGGGGGGAGTTTACTATGGCTACACCTTC; D gene: .; J gene: TRBJ1-2; clone size: .; V gene: TRBV30
CDR3 protein: CASSSPGGLETQYF; CDR3 DNA: TGTGCCAGCAGCTCACCCGGGGGGTTGGAGACCCAGTACTTC; D gene: TRBD2; J gene: TRBJ2-5; clone size: .; V gene: TRBV3-1/TRBV3-2
CDR3 protein: CASSIGRNQPQHF; CDR3 DNA: TGTGCCAGTAGTATAGGAAGGAATCAGCCCCAGCATTTT; D gene: .; J gene: TRBJ1-5; clone size: .; V gene: TRBV19
CDR3 protein: CASRDGQGNTGELFF; CDR3 DNA: TGTGCCAGCAGGGATGGACAGGGGAACACCGGGGAGCTGTTTTTT; D gene: TRBD1; J gene: TRBJ2-2; clone size: .; V gene: TRBV6-5
CDR3 protein: CASRDRGEGDTQYF; CDR3 DNA: TGTGCCAGCCGGGACAGGGGGGAAGGGGATACGCAGTATTTT; D gene: TRBD1; J gene: TRBJ2-3; clone size: .; V gene: TRBV19
CDR3 protein: CASRQWEGGYTF; CDR3 DNA: TGTGCCAGCAGACAATGGGAAGGAGGCTACACCTTC; D gene: .; J gene: TRBJ1-2; clone size: .; V gene: TRBV7-9
CDR3 protein: CASNVLLGQSYEQYF; CDR3 DNA: TGTGCCAGCAACGTCTTACTGGGACAGTCATACGAGCAGTACTTC; D gene: TRBD1; J gene: TRBJ2-7; clone size: .; V gene: TRBV6-5
CDR3 protein: CASSYPSYEQYF; CDR3 DNA: TGTGCCAGCAGTTACCCCTCCTACGAGCAGTACTTC; D gene: .; J gene: TRBJ2-7; clone size: .; V gene: TRBV28
CDR3 protein: CASSIRHGGGLTQYF; CDR3 DNA: TGTGCCAGTAGTATCCGACACGGGGGGGGACTAACGCAGTATTTT; D gene: TRBD2; J gene: TRBJ2-3; clone size: .; V gene: TRBV19
CDR3 protein: CASSWGGRETQYF; CDR3 DNA: TGTGCCAGCAGCTGGGGGGGACGGGAGACCCAGTACTTC; D gene: TRBD2; J gene: TRBJ2-5; clone size: .; V gene: TRBV5-4
CDR3 protein: CASSQDGRTIYNEQFF; CDR3 DNA: TGTGCCAGCAGCCAGGACGGGAGGACTATCTACAATGAGCAGTTCTTC; D gene: TRBD2; J gene: TRBJ2-1; clone size: .; V gene: TRBV3-1/TRBV3-2
CDR3 protein: CASSETSGSSNEQFF; CDR3 DNA: TGTGCCAGCAGTGAAACTAGCGGGTCGTCCAATGAGCAGTTCTTC; D gene: TRBD2; J gene: TRBJ2-1; clone size: few; V gene: TRBV6-1
CDR3 protein: CASSLVNTDSNGYTF; CDR3 DNA: TGTGCCAGCAGCTTAGTAAATACGGACAGTAATGGCTACACCTTC; D gene: .; J gene: TRBJ1-2; clone size: .; V gene: TRBV7-2
CDR3 protein: CASSLSRLAGAGELFF; CDR3 DNA: TGTGCCAGCAGTTTATCTAGACTAGCGGGAGCCGGGGAGCTGTTTTTT; D gene: TRBD2; J gene: TRBJ2-2; clone size: .; V gene: TRBV27
CDR3 protein: CASSLDSGNTIYF; CDR3 DNA: TGTGCCAGCAGCTTAGACTCTGGAAACACCATATATTTT; D gene: .; J gene: TRBJ1-3; clone size: .; V gene: TRBV7-3
CDR3 protein: CASSLPIPGTSDSYEQYF; CDR3 DNA: TGTGCCAGCAGCCTTCCGATTCCCGGGACTAGCGACTCCTACGAGCAGTACTTC; D gene: TRBD2; J gene: TRBJ2-7; clone size: .; V gene: TRBV7-9
CDR3 protein: CASSLRRNYGYTF; CDR3 DNA: TGTGCCAGCAGTTTACGAAGGAACTATGGCTACACCTTC; D gene: .; J gene: TRBJ1-2; clone size: .; V gene: TRBV12-3/TRBV12-4
CDR3 protein: CASSSGLARNEQFF; CDR3 DNA: TGTGCCAGCAGTTCGGGACTAGCAAGGAATGAGCAGTTCTTC; D gene: TRBD2; J gene: TRBJ2-1; clone size: .; V gene: TRBV27
CDR3 protein: CASSQGQLAAGANVLTF; CDR3 DNA: TGCGCCAGCAGCCAAGGACAACTAGCGGCTGGGGCCAACGTCCTGACTTTC; D gene: TRBD2; J gene: TRBJ2-6; clone size: .; V gene: TRBV4-1
CDR3 protein: CASSPRGASGANVLTF; CDR3 DNA: TGTGCCAGCTCACCGAGGGGCGCCTCTGGGGCCAACGTCCTGACTTTC; D gene: .; J gene: TRBJ2-6; clone size: .; V gene: TRBV18
CDR3 protein: CASSEIWEKLFF; CDR3 DNA: TGTGCCAGCAGTGAAATCTGGGAAAAACTGTTTTTT; D gene: .; J gene: TRBJ1-4; clone size: .; V gene: TRBV2
CDR3 protein: CASKSGLDNTGELFF; CDR3 DNA: TGTGCCAGCAAAAGTGGGCTAGACAACACCGGGGAGCTGTTTTTT; D gene: .; J gene: TRBJ2-2; clone size: .; V gene: TRBV2
CDR3 protein: CASSSLLQETQYF; CDR3 DNA: TGTGCCAGCAGTTCCCTATTGCAAGAGACCCAGTACTTC; D gene: .; J gene: TRBJ2-5; clone size: .; V gene: TRBV28
CDR3 protein: CASSLDHSGELFF; CDR3 DNA: TGTGCCAGCAGCTTAGATCATAGCGGGGAGCTGTTTTTT; D gene: .; J gene: TRBJ2-2; clone size: .; V gene: TRBV11-3
CDR3 protein: CASSYSRAYEQYF; CDR3 DNA: TGTGCCAGCAGTTACTCCCGGGCCTACGAGCAGTACTTC; D gene: .; J gene: TRBJ2-7; clone size: .; V gene: TRBV6-5
CDR3 protein: CASSTNAMGATNEKLFF; CDR3 DNA: TGTGCCAGTAGTACAAATGCGATGGGTGCAACTAATGAAAAACTGTTTTTT; D gene: .; J gene: TRBJ1-4; clone size: .; V gene: TRBV19
CDR3 protein: CASSLAGTGRRYF; CDR3 DNA: TGTGCCAGCAGCTTAGCCGGGACAGGTCGTCGGTACTTC; D gene: TRBD1; J gene: TRBJ2-7; clone size: .; V gene: TRBV11-2
CDR3 protein: CASSPGGTSGGWYF; CDR3 DNA: TGTGCCAGCAGTCCCGGGGGGACTAGCGGGGGTTGGTACTTC; D gene: TRBD2; J gene: TRBJ2-7; clone size: .; V gene: TRBV28
CDR3 protein: CASKETGGRMNTEAFF; CDR3 DNA: TGTGCCAGCAAAGAGACCGGAGGGCGGATGAACACTGAAGCTTTCTTT; D gene: .; J gene: TRBJ1-1; clone size: once; V gene: TRBV19
CDR3 protein: CASSELGQGNSPLHF; CDR3 DNA: TGTGCCAGCAGTGAATTGGGACAGGGGAATTCACCCCTCCACTTT; D gene: TRBD1; J gene: TRBJ1-6; clone size: few; V gene: TRBV6-4
CDR3 protein: CSVAPLGAYNEQFF; CDR3 DNA: TGCAGCGTCGCCCCCCTTGGGGCCTACAATGAGCAGTTCTTC; D gene: .; J gene: TRBJ2-1; clone size: .; V gene: TRBV29-1
CDR3 protein: CASSLDGGSRYEQFF; CDR3 DNA: TGTGCCAGCAGCTTAGATGGGGGGTCAAGGTATGAGCAGTTCTTC; D gene: .; J gene: TRBJ2-1; clone size: .; V gene: TRBV11-3
CDR3 protein: CASSPTTSGSYEQYF; CDR3 DNA: TGCGCCAGCAGTCCAACTACTAGCGGGAGCTACGAGCAGTACTTC; D gene: TRBD2; J gene: TRBJ2-7; clone size: .; V gene: TRBV5-1
CDR3 protein: CASSWGGNEQFF; CDR3 DNA: TGTGCCAGTAGTTGGGGGGGGAATGAGCAGTTCTTC; D gene: TRBD2; J gene: TRBJ2-1; clone size: once; V gene: TRBV19
CDR3 protein: CASSLGTGTPYEQYF; CDR3 DNA: TGTGCCAGCAGTCTTGGGACAGGGACACCCTACGAGCAGTACTTC; D gene: TRBD1; J gene: TRBJ2-7; clone size: .; V gene: TRBV28
CDR3 protein: CAWSAGTSGRMAYEQYF; CDR3 DNA: TGTGCCTGGAGTGCCGGGACTAGCGGGAGGATGGCCTACGAGCAGTACTTC; D gene: TRBD2; J gene: TRBJ2-7; clone size: once; V gene: TRBV30
CDR3 protein: CASSLARDSNEKLFF; CDR3 DNA: TGCGCCAGCAGCTTGGCCCGGGACAGTAATGAAAAACTGTTTTTT; D gene: TRBD1; J gene: TRBJ1-4; clone size: .; V gene: TRBV5-1
CDR3 protein: CTSRDREGIFNGYTF; CDR3 DNA: TGCACCAGCAGAGACAGGGAAGGTATTTTTAATGGCTACACCTTC; D gene: .; J gene: TRBJ1-2; clone size: .; V gene: TRBV1
CDR3 protein: CASSLFTSGSYEQYF; CDR3 DNA: TGCGCCAGCAGCTTGTTTACTAGCGGGAGTTACGAGCAGTACTTC; D gene: TRBD2; J gene: TRBJ2-7; clone size: .; V gene: TRBV5-1
CDR3 protein: CASSTGVSSYEQYF; CDR3 DNA: TGTGCCAGCAGCACAGGGGTGAGCTCCTACGAGCAGTACTTC; D gene: TRBD1; J gene: TRBJ2-7; clone size: few; V gene: TRBV14
CDR3 protein: CASSLISGGKDGYTF; CDR3 DNA: TGTGCCAGCAGTTTAATTAGCGGGGGGAAAGATGGCTACACCTTC; D gene: .; J gene: TRBJ1-2; clone size: .; V gene: TRBV28
CDR3 protein: CASSLGTDTQYF; CDR3 DNA: TGTGCCAGCAGTTTAGGGACAGATACGCAGTATTTT; D gene: .; J gene: TRBJ2-3; clone size: .; V gene: TRBV27
CDR3 protein: CATTETGTGGEAFF; CDR3 DNA: TGCGCCACCACTGAGACCGGGACAGGCGGTGAAGCTTTCTTT; D gene: TRBD1; J gene: TRBJ1-1; clone size: .; V gene: TRBV5-1
CDR3 protein: CASSIRGTGNEKLFF; CDR3 DNA: TGTGCCAGTAGTATAAGGGGGACAGGAAATGAAAAACTGTTTTTT; D gene: TRBD1; J gene: TRBJ1-4; clone size: .; V gene: TRBV19
CDR3 protein: CAIRWDRGESETQYF; CDR3 DNA: TGTGCCATCAGATGGGACAGGGGAGAGTCAGAGACCCAGTACTTC; D gene: TRBD1; J gene: TRBJ2-5; clone size: .; V gene: TRBV10-3
CDR3 protein: CARKARTQYF; CDR3 DNA: TGTGCCAGAAAGGCCCGAACCCAGTACTTC; D gene: .; J gene: TRBJ2-7; clone size: .; V gene: TRBV12-3/TRBV12-4
CDR3 protein: CASSLSPGLNTEAFF; CDR3 DNA: TGTGCCAGCAGTTTATCCCCAGGGTTGAACACTGAAGCTTTCTTT; D gene: .; J gene: TRBJ1-1; clone size: .; V gene: TRBV27
CDR3 protein: CAATGADPTEAFF; CDR3 DNA: TGTGCCGCGACCGGGGCAGACCCCACTGAAGCTTTCTTT; D gene: .; J gene: TRBJ1-1; clone size: once; V gene: TRBV28
CDR3 protein: CASSTGYQPQHF; CDR3 DNA: TGCGCCAGCAGTACAGGGTATCAGCCCCAGCATTTT; D gene: .; J gene: TRBJ1-5; clone size: .; V gene: TRBV10-2
CDR3 protein: CASSLTLQETQYF; CDR3 DNA: TGCGCCAGCAGCCTCACATTGCAAGAGACCCAGTACTTC; D gene: .; J gene: TRBJ2-5; clone size: .; V gene: TRBV4-3
CDR3 protein: CATSEDGTDTQYF; CDR3 DNA: TGTGCCACCAGTGAGGACGGAACAGATACGCAGTATTTT; D gene: .; J gene: TRBJ2-3; clone size: once; V gene: TRBV24-1